This entry lists 22 T cell receptor beta chains sequenced from one sample in a study of T cell responses to AZD1222 COVID-19 vaccine. The table came from immunoSEQ multiplex PCR; TCRdb's copy has only in-frame clones and leaves some out. The sample lists more than 85,000 clones; roughly 89% were seen once. This specimen was peripheral blood, taken 28 days after the second AZD1222 dose. These TCRs come from an adult who received the AZD1222 COVID-19 vaccine.

In its sample, this clone was seen once. The gene calls are TRBV18 and TRBJ1-5, with 8 nucleotides matching TRBD1. The germline CDR1 and CDR2 sequences are KGHSH and LQKENI. The V gene end was trimmed by 2 bases and the J gene end by 4 bases; junction bases not matched to a gene: 7. The CDR3 is 16 amino acids. CDR3 in DNA: TGTGCCAGCTCACCATTTCACAGGGGGACTAATCAGCCCCAGCATTTT. This gives the protein CASSPFHRGTNQPQHF.

This sequence joins TRBV9 and TRBJ1-1, with a possible D match to TRBD1 (6 bases). The CDR3 sequence is 12 residues long. The germline CDR1 and CDR2 sequences are SGDLS and YYNGEE. Trimming cost V 0 bases and J 9 bases, with 9 bases left between them. This CDR3 reads CASSVEGTKAFF. CDR3 DNA sequence: TGTGCCAGCAGCGTAGAGGGGACAAAAGCTTTCTTT.

This clone was picked up a small number of times. V and J are TRBV6-6 and TRBJ2-7, with D maybe TRBD1 (6 bases). The V end was cut by 5 bases, the J end by 3 bases, with 17 bases between. There are 15 residues in the CDR3. Looked up from germline, CDR1 is MNHNY and CDR2 is SVGAGI (reference sequence). CDR3 bases: TGTGCCAGCAGTGACCCAGGGGATTCGGGCTACGAGCAGTACTTC. Its protein product is CASSDPGDSGYEQYF.

The rearrangement links TRBV4-3 to TRBJ1-1; 8 bases align to TRBD1. V was clipped by 3 bases and J by 1 base; unmatched bases: 10. This CDR3 contains 17 residues. Per germline, CDR1 LGHNA and CDR2 YSLEER. The CDR3: CASSHPDRGRANTEAFF. The CDR3 DNA sequence: TGCGCCAGCAGCCACCCCGACAGGGGCAGGGCGAACACTGAAGCTTTCTTT.

V and J are TRBV11-3 and TRBJ1-2; no clear D. V shed 6 bases and J shed 6 bases, with 11 bases lying between them. Germline assignment: CDR1 SGHNT and CDR2 YENEEA. The CDR3 is 12 amino acids. The CDR3 reads CASSYGADGYTF. CDR3 DNA: TGTGCCAGCAGTTACGGAGCGGATGGCTACACCTTC.

V usage is TRBV5-4 and J usage is TRBJ1-6, with D tentatively TRBD1 (5 bases). Germline lookup yields CDR1 SGHNT and CDR2 YYREEE (reference sequence). Trimming left V 5 bases short and J 0 bases short, with 9 bases between. The length of the CDR3 is 15 residues. CDR3 in DNA: TGTGCCAGCAGAAGACAGTCCTCCTATAATTCACCCCTCCACTTT. The encoded protein is CASRRQSSYNSPLHF.

The chain uses TRBV27 and TRBJ1-1; D might be TRBD1 (6 bases). V was pared by 4 bases and J by 1 base, with 16 bases between. This CDR3 comprises 16 residues. Germline V lookup: CDR1 MNHEY, CDR2 SMNVEV (reference sequence). The chain's CDR3 is CASSSYLRTENTEAFF. CDR3 nucleotide sequence: TGTGCCAGCAGTTCGTATCTCCGGACAGAGAACACTGAAGCTTTCTTT.

The gene calls are TRBV2 and TRBJ1-4; tentatively, D is TRBD1 (5 bases). V shed 6 bases and J shed 5 bases, with 7 bases lying between them. CDR1 SNHLY and CDR2 FYNNEI come from the germline V gene. This CDR3 region has 12 residues. The CDR3 nucleotides are TGTGCCAGCAGGGGACTAAATGAAAAACTGTTTTTT. Its protein is CASRGLNEKLFF.

The gene calls are TRBV5-4 and TRBJ2-7, with 9 bases matching TRBD1. Looked up from germline, CDR1 is SGHNT and CDR2 is YYREEE (reference sequence). Losses at the gene ends were 0 bases for V and 6 bases for J; bases not matched to a gene: 4. The CDR3 spans 14 residues. The DNA of the CDR3 is TGTGCCAGCAGCTTGGGACAGGGGGAACGCGAGCAGTACTTC. This encodes CASSLGQGEREQYF. Filled out from reference TRBV5-4 and TRBJ2-7, the complete variable domain reads ETGVTQSPTHLIKTRGQQVTLRCSSQSGHNTVSWYQQALGQGPQFIFQYYREEENGRGNFPPRFSGLQFPNYSSELNVNALELDDSALYLCASSLGQGEREQYFGPGTRLTVT.

The chain combines TRBV24-1 with TRBJ2-3; 14 bases are shared with TRBD2. Per germline, CDR1 KGHDR and CDR2 SFDVKD. After removal of 2 bases from V and 1 base from J, the junction contained 4 bases not matched to a gene. This CDR3 spans 18 amino acids. As DNA, the CDR3 is TGTGCCACCAGTGATTCCATGGGACTAGCGGGGGGCACAGATACGCAGTATTTT. It yields the protein CATSDSMGLAGGTDTQYF.

This chain uses TRBV7-3 with TRBJ1-6; 7 nucleotides match TRBD1. CDR1 and CDR2 (germline): SGHTA, FQGTGA. The CDR3 runs to 15 residues. Losses at the gene ends were 5 bases for V and 9 bases for J; bases not matched to a gene: 10. The CDR3 is CASSLRQGLGSPLHF. The CDR3 DNA sequence: TGTGCCAGCAGCCTCCGACAGGGCTTAGGTTCACCCCTCCACTTT.

The chain is built from TRBV5-1 and TRBJ1-1, with D possibly being TRBD1 (6 bases). V lost 5 bases and J lost 6, with 17 bases in between. The CDR3 covers 14 residues. Germline V gene lookup returns CDR1 SGHRS and CDR2 YFSETQ. The CDR3 nucleotides read TGCGCCAGCAGGCTGGGGGGGGCTGGCGCTGAAGCTTTCTTT. It is translated as CASRLGGAGAEAFF.

The J gene is TRBJ2-5, the V gene TRBV2, with D possibly TRBD2 on 6 matching bases. V dropped 4 bases and J dropped 1 base, with 10 bases sitting between them. The CDR3 has 14 residues. CDR1 and CDR2 from the germline V gene are SNHLY and FYNNEI. CDR3 sequence: CASSGTTVQETQYF. The DNA of the CDR3 is TGTGCCAGCAGTGGGACTACCGTCCAAGAGACCCAGTACTTC.

The chain combines TRBV25-1 with TRBJ2-5; D is ambiguous. Trimming stripped 3 bases from V and 5 bases from J, with 10 bases between. The CDR3 sequence is 13 residues long. Germline V gene lookup returns CDR1 MGHDK and CDR2 SYGVNS. CDR3 in DNA: TGTGCCAGCAGTGATCGGGCTGCGGAGACCCAGTACTTC. Its protein is CASSDRAAETQYF.

The chain combines TRBV7-9 with TRBJ1-6, with unresolved D. The V end lost 2 bases, the J end lost 10 bases, and 9 bases lay between the germline ends. The CDR3 runs 13 residues. Germline CDR1 and CDR2: SEHNR and FQNEAQ (reference sequence). The CDR3 sequence is CASSLPQGSPLHF. For the CDR3, the DNA is TGTGCCAGCAGCTTACCCCAAGGATCACCCCTCCACTTT. The full variable domain, rest sourced from reference TRBV7-9 and TRBJ1-6, is DTGVSQNPRHKITKRGQNVTFRCDPISEHNRLYWYRQTLGQGPEFLTYFQNEAQLEKSRLLSDRFSAERPKGSFSTLEIQRTEQGDSAMYLCASSLPQGSPLHFGNGTRLTVT.

This clone was detected only a few times. The chain carries TRBV6-4 and TRBJ1-6; 7 positions agree with TRBD1. Trimming cost V 3 bases and J 3 bases; bases outside gene matches: 5. This CDR3 region has 16 residues. Germline CDR1 reads MRHNA; CDR2 reads SNTAGT. CDR3 region: CASSDLGDSYNSPLHF. As DNA, the CDR3 is TGTGCCAGCAGTGATTTAGGGGACAGCTATAATTCACCCCTCCACTTT.

This chain connects TRBV10-3 to TRBJ1-1; D not certain. The V gene lost 4 bases and the J gene lost 1 base, with 7 bases spanning the gap. CDR3 length equals 13 residues. Germline CDR1 ENHRY, CDR2 SYGVKD. CDR3 DNA: TGTGCCATCAGTGTTGGAGGGAACACTGAAGCTTTCTTT. Translation gives CAISVGGNTEAFF.

This CDR3 reads CASSVSGGDNEQFF. DNA for the CDR3: TGTGCCAGCAGTGTAAGCGGGGGGGACAATGAGCAGTTCTTC. The chain links TRBV2 to TRBJ2-1; TRBD2 matches at 10 bases. The germline V gene has CDR1 SNHLY and CDR2 FYNNEI. The CDR3 is 14 residues long. V shed 4 bases and J 5 bases; nucleotides not matched to a gene: 2.

The chain uses TRBV2 and TRBJ2-7; 7 bases line up with TRBD2. V lost 1 base, J lost 7 bases, and 4 bases stayed unmatched. The CDR3 is made up of 13 amino acids. Germline CDR1 reads SNHLY; CDR2 reads FYNNEI. CDR3 nucleotides: TGTGCCAGCAGTGAAGATGGGGGAGGGGAGCAGTACTTC. This translates into CASSEDGGGEQYF.

Worth noting for this clone: This same CDR3 is encoded by further DNA sequences in the sample. V is TRBV19 and J is TRBJ2-5, with TRBD1 matching over 7 bases. With V trimmed by 4 bases and J by 2 bases, 1 base remained unmatched. Germline CDR1 and CDR2: LNHDA and SQIVND (reference sequence). The CDR3 is 13 residues long. The CDR3 is CASSRDSQETQYF. The CDR3 nucleotides read TGTGCCAGTAGTAGGGACAGTCAAGAGACCCAGTACTTC.

This clone has just a few counts. V gene TRBV28 combines with J gene TRBJ2-2; 8 positions agree with TRBD2. V gave up 7 bases and J gave up 0 bases; unmatched junction bases: 13. CDR3 length: 18 amino acids. CDR1 and CDR2 (germline): MDHEN, SYDVKM. The CDR3 loop reads CASTKRGTFSANTGELFF. The CDR3 nucleotides are TGTGCCAGCACCAAGCGGGGGACCTTTTCCGCGAACACCGGGGAGCTGTTTTTT.

The CDR3 coding sequence is TGTGCCAGTAGTATCGGGACAGCTTCTGGAAACACCATATATTTT. Encoded protein: CASSIGTASGNTIYF. The rearrangement uses TRBV19 and TRBJ1-3; 7 bases line up with TRBD1. From germline, CDR1 is LNHDA and CDR2 SQIVND (reference sequence). V was pared by 3 bases and J by 1 base, with 3 bases of the junction left unmatched. CDR3 size: 15 residues.